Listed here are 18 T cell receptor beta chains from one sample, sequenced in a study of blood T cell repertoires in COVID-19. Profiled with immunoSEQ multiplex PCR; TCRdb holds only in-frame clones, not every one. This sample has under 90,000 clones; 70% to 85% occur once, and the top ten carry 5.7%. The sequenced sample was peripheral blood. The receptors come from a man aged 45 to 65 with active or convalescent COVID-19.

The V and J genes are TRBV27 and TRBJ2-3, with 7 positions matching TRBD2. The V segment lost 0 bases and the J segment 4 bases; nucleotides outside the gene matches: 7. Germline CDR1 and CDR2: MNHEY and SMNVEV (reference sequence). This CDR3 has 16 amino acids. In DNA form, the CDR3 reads TGTGCCAGCAGTTTATCTAGGCCAGGGAGGGCAGATACGCAGTATTTT. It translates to CASSLSRPGRADTQYF.

DNA of the CDR3: TGTGCCTGGGCCAGGGGACAGGGTGACACTGAAGCTTTCTTT. It translates to CAWARGQGDTEAFF. The chain recombines TRBV30 with TRBJ1-1; TRBD1 aligns across 9 bases. Trimming cost V 5 bases and J 3 bases; bases outside gene matches: 7. Germline V gives CDR1 GTSNPN, CDR2 SVGIG (reference sequence). CDR3 size: 14 residues.

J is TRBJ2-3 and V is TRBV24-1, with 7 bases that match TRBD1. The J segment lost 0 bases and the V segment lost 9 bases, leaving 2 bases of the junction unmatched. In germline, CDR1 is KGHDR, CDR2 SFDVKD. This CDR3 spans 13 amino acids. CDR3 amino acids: CATRDSSTDTQYF. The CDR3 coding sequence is TGTGCCACCCGGGACAGTAGCACAGATACGCAGTATTTT.

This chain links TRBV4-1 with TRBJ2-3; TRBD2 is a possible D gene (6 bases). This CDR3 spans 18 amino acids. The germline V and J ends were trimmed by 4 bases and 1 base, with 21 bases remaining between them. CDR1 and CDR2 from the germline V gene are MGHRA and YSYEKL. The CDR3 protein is CASSPPFGVADRTDTQYF. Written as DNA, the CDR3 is TGCGCCAGCAGCCCCCCTTTTGGGGTAGCGGACCGCACAGATACGCAGTATTTT.

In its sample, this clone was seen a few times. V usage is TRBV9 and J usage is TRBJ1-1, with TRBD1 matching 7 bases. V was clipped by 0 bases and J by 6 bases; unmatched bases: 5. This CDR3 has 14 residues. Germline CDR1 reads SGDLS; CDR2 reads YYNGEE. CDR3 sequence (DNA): TGTGCCAGCAGCGTAGACAGGGGAATGGCTGAAGCTTTCTTT. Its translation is CASSVDRGMAEAFF.

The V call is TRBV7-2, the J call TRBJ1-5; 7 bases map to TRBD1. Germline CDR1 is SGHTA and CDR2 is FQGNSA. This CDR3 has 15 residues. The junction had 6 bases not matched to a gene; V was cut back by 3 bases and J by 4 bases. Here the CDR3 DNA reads TGTGCCAGCAGCTTTATGTCGGGACAGAATCAGCCCCAGCATTTT. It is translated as CASSFMSGQNQPQHF.

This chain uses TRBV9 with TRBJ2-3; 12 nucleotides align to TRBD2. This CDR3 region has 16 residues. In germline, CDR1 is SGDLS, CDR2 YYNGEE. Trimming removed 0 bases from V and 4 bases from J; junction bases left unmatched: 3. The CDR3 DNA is TGTGCCAGCAGCGTAGACGCTAGCGGGGGGGCAGATACGCAGTATTTT. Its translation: CASSVDASGGADTQYF.

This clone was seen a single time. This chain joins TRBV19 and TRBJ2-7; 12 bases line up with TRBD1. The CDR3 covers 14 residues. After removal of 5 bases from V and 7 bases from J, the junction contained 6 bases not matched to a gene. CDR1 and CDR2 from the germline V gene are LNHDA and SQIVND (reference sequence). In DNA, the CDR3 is TGTGCCAGTAGTCCCGGGACAGGGGGCCGGGAGCAGTACTTC. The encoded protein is CASSPGTGGREQYF. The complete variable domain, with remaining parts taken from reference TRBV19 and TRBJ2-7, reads DGGITQSPKYLFRKEGQNVTLSCEQNLNHDAMYWYRQDPGQGLRLIYYSQIVNDFQKGDIAEGYSVSREKKESFPLTVTSAQKNPTAFYLCASSPGTGGREQYFGPGTRLTVT.

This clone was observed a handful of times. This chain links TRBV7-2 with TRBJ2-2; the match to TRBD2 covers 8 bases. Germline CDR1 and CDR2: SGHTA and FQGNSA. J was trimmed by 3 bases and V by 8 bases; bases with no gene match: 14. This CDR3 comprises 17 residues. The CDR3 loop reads CASRQKAGALDTGELFF. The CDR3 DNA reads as TGTGCCAGCCGACAAAAAGCGGGGGCCCTTGACACCGGGGAGCTGTTTTTT.

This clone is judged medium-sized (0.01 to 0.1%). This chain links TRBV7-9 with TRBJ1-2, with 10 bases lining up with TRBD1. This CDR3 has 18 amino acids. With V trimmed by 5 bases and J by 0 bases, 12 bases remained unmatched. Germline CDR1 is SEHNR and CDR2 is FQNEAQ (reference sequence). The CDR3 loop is CASSASGDRGTSNYGYTF. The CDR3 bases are TGTGCCAGCAGCGCGTCAGGGGACAGGGGCACCTCTAACTATGGCTACACCTTC.

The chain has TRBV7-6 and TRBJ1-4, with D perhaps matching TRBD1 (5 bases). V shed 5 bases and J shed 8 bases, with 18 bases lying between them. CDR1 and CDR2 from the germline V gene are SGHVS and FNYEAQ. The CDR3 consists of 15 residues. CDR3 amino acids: CASSRRIQGGEKLFF. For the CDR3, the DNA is TGTGCCAGCAGCCGACGCATTCAGGGTGGAGAAAAACTGTTTTTT.

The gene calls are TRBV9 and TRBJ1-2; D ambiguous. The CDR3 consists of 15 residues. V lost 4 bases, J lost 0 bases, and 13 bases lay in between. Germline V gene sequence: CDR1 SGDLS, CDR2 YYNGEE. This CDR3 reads CASSRETSPNYGYTF. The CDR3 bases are TGTGCCAGCAGCCGGGAGACGAGCCCTAACTATGGCTACACCTTC.

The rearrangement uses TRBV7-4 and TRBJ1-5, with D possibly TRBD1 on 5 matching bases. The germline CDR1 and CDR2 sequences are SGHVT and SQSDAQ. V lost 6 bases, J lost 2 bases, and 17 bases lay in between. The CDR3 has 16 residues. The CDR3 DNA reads TGTGCCAGCAGACTCAGACAGCCTGATGGCAATCAGCCCCAGCATTTT. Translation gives CASRLRQPDGNQPQHF.

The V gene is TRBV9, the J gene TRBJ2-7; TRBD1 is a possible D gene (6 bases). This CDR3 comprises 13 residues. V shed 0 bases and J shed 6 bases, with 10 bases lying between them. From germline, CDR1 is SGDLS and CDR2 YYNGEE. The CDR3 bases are TGTGCCAGCAGCGTAGAGACAGGTGGCGAGCAGTACTTC. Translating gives CASSVETGGEQYF.

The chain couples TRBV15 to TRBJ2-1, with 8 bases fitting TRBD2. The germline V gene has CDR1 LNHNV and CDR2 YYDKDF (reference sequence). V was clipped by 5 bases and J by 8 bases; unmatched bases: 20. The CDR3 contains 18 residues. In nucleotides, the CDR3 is TGTGCCACCAGCTCGACGACGGGACTAGGAGTTAGTAACGATGAGCAGTTCTTC. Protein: CATSSTTGLGVSNDEQFF.

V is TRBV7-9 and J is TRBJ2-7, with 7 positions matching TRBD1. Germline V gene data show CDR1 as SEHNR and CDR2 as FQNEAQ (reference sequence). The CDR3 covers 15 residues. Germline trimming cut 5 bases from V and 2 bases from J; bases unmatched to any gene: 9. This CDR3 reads CASSPPGTVTYEQYF. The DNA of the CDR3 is TGTGCCAGCAGCCCTCCAGGGACAGTTACCTACGAGCAGTACTTC.

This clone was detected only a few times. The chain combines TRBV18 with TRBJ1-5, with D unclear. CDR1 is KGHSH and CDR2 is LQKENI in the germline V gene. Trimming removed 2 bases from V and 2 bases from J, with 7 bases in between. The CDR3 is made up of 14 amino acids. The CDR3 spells CASSPGQGNQPQHF. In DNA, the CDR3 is TGTGCCAGCTCACCAGGCCAGGGCAATCAGCCCCAGCATTTT.

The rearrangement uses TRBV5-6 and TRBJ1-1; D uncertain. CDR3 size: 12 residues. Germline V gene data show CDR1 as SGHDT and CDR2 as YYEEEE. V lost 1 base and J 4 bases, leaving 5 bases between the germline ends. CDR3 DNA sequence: TGTGCCAGCAGCTTGTCCGGCACTGAAGCTTTCTTT. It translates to CASSLSGTEAFF.